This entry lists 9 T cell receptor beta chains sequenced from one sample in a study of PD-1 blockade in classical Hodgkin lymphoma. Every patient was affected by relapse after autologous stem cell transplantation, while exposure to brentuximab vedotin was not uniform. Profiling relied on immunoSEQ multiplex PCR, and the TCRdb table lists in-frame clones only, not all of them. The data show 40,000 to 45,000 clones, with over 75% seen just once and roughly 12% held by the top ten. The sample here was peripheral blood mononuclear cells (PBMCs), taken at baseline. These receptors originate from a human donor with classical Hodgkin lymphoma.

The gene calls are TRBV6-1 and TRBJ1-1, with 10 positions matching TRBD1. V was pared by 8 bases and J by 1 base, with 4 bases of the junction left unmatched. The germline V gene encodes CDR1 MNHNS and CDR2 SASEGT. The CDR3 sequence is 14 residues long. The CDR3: CASERTGGNTEAFF. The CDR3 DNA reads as TGTGCCAGCGAAAGGACAGGGGGGAACACTGAAGCTTTCTTT.

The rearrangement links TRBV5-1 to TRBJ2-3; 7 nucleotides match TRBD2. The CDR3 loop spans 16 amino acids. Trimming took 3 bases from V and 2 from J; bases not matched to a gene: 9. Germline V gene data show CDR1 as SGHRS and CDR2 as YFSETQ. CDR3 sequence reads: CASSSLQTSPTDTQYF. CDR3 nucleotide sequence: TGCGCCAGCAGCTCCCTCCAGACTAGCCCCACAGATACGCAGTATTTT.

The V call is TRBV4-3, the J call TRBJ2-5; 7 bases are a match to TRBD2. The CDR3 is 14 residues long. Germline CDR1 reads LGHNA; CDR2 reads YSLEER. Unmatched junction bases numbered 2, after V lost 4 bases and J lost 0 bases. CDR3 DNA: TGCGCCAGCAGCCTGGGAGGGTACCAAGAGACCCAGTACTTC. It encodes CASSLGGYQETQYF.

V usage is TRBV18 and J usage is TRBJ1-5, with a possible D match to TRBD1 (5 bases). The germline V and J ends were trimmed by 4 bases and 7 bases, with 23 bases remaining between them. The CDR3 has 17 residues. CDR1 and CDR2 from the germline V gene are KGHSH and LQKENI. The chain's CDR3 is CASSHTPGRSGGQPQHF. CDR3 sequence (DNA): TGTGCCAGCTCACACACGCCGGGACGTTCGGGTGGACAGCCCCAGCATTTT.

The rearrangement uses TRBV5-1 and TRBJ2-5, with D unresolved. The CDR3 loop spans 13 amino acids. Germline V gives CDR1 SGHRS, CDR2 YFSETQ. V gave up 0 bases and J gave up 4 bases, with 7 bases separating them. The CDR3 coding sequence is TGCGCCAGCAGCTTGGACGACTCAGAGACCCAGTACTTC. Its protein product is CASSLDDSETQYF.

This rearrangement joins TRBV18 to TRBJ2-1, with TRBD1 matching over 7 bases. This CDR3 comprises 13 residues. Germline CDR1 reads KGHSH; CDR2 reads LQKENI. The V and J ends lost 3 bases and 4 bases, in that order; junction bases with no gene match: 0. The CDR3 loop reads CASSPTGYNEQFF. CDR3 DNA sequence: TGTGCCAGCTCACCGACAGGGTACAATGAGCAGTTCTTC.

CDR3 in DNA: TGTGCCAGCAGTTACTCAAACGAGCAGTACTTC. Its translation is CASSYSNEQYF. The chain is built from TRBV6-6 and TRBJ2-5, with D hard to call. The end of the DNA is better explained by TRBJ2-7, so the J call may be wrong. Per germline, CDR1 MNHNY and CDR2 SVGAGI (reference sequence). This CDR3 is built from 11 residues.

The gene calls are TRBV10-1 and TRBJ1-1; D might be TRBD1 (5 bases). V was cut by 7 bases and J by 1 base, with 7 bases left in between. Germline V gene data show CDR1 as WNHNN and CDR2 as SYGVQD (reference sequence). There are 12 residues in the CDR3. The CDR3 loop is CASNTGNTEAFF. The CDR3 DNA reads TGCGCCAGCAATACAGGGAACACTGAAGCTTTCTTT.

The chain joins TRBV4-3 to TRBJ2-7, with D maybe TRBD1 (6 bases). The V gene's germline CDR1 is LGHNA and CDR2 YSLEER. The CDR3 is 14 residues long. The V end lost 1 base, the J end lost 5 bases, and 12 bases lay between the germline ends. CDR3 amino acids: CASSQASQGDEQYF. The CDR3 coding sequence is TGCGCCAGCAGCCAAGCCTCACAGGGTGACGAGCAGTACTTC.